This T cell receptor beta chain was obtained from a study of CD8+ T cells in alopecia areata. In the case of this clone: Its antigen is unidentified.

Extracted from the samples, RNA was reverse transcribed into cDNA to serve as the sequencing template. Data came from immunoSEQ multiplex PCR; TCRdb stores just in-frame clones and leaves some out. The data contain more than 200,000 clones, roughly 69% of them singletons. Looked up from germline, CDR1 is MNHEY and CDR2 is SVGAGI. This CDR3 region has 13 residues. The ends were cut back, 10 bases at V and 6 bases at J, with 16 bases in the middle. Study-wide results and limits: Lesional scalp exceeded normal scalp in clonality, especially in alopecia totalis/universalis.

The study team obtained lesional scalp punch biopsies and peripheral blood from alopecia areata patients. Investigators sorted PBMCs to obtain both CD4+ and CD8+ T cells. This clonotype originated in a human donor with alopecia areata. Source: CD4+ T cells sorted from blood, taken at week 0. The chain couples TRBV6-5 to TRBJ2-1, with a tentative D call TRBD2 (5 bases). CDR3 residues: CAIKASGSNEQFF. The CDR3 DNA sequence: TGTGCCATCAAAGCGTCGGGATCCAATGAGCAGTTCTTC.